The 29 T cell receptor beta chains listed next were all sequenced from one sample in a study of T cells in Graves' hyperthyroidism and ophthalmopathy. Researchers took RNA transcripts and amplified the TCR beta CDR3 regions from them. An initial round of RT-PCR targeting the TCR CDR3 relied on the HTBI primer set. Via MiXCR, TCRdb re-called the multiplex PCR reads, giving one row per CDR3 protein. Among about 600,000 distinct CDR3 sequences listed, 15% to 20% were seen once. Sequencing was done on a sample of blood. Receptors were obtained from a woman aged 40 to 50 with Graves' ophthalmopathy.

This clonotype was observed a few times. This chain connects TRBV20-1 to TRBJ1-1; possibly TRBD1 for D (6 bases). With 3 bases removed from V and 6 bases from J, the gap between germline ends came to 17 bases. Germline V gene data show CDR1 as DFQATT and CDR2 as SNEGSKA (reference sequence). This CDR3 has 14 amino acids. CDR3 in DNA: TGCAGTGCTAGGATACAGGGTATGAAGGCTGAAGCTTTCTTT. Translating gives CSARIQGMKAEAFF.

On this clonotype itself: A much larger clone lies a single base off, so this may be a read error. Because the CDR3 is missing its conserved closing phenylalanine or tryptophan, this is likely a read error. The chain has TRBV27 and TRBJ2-5; D is undetermined. The length of the CDR3 is 11 residues. Trimming took 8 bases from V and 4 from J, leaving 8 bases between them. The V gene's germline CDR1 is MNHEY and CDR2 SMNVEV (reference sequence). The CDR3 region has the DNA TGTGCCAGCGGTCGGGTAGAGACCCAGTACCTC. It encodes CASGRVETQYL.

The CDR3 region is CASSLGIELDTQYF. As DNA, the CDR3 is TGTGCCAGCAGCTTGGGGATCGAGCTGGATACGCAGTATTTT. This sequence joins TRBV5-6 and TRBJ2-3, with no clear D. In germline, CDR1 is SGHDT, CDR2 YYEEEE. V lost 0 bases, J lost 6 bases, and 11 bases lay in between. The CDR3 consists of 14 residues. The whole variable domain, remainder taken from reference TRBV5-6 and TRBJ2-3, is DAGVTQSPTHLIKTRGQQVTLRCSPKSGHDTVSWYQQALGQGPQFIFQYYEEEERQRGNFPDRFSGHQFPNYSSELNVNALLLGDSALYLCASSLGIELDTQYFGPGTRLTVL.

The rearrangement links TRBV10-3 to TRBJ2-5, with 14 bases aligning to TRBD2. CDR3 length: 17 residues. The V gene's germline CDR1 is ENHRY and CDR2 SYGVKD. V trimming: 8 bases; J trimming: 0 bases; junction bases outside the gene matches: 8. DNA for the CDR3: TGTGCCATCGGTAGGACTAGCGGGAGGACCCACCAAGAGACCCAGTACTTC. It specifies CAIGRTSGRTHQETQYF.

This clonotype was counted at least ten times. The rearrangement links TRBV7-9 to TRBJ2-7; a weak D match, TRBD1 (5 bases). The V gene lost 5 bases and the J gene lost 3 bases, with 14 bases spanning the gap. The CDR3 loop spans 14 amino acids. Germline V CDR1 and CDR2: SEHNR, FQNEAQ (reference sequence). CDR3 protein: CASSPRDRYYEQYF. The CDR3 DNA is TGTGCCAGCAGCCCCAGGGATCGCTACTACGAGCAGTACTTC.

This clonotype was detected a few times. V is TRBV5-6 and J is TRBJ2-1; D not resolved. With 0 bases removed from V and 3 bases from J, the gap between germline ends came to 19 bases. There are 18 residues in the CDR3. Germline CDR1 is SGHDT and CDR2 is YYEEEE. For the CDR3, the DNA is TGTGCCAGCAGCTTGGCCTTGGCGAATCTCCAGAACTACAATGAGCAGTTCTTC. Protein sequence: CASSLALANLQNYNEQFF.

This sequence joins TRBV19 and TRBJ1-1; D gene ambiguous. CDR1 and CDR2 from the germline V gene are LNHDA and SQIVND (reference sequence). Between the trimmed V and J ends, which lost 3 bases and 3 bases, there was a span of 11 bases. This CDR3 contains 14 residues. The CDR3 sequence: CASSIGWGDTEAFF. CDR3 coding DNA: TGTGCCAGTAGTATTGGCTGGGGAGACACTGAAGCTTTCTTT.

The gene calls are TRBV7-2 and TRBJ2-2; D may be TRBD2 (6 bases). The V end lost 1 base, the J end lost 7 bases, and 13 bases lay between the germline ends. Per germline, CDR1 SGHTA and CDR2 FQGNSA. This CDR3 has 15 residues. In nucleotides, the CDR3 is TGTGCCAGCAGCTTAGAAGGAGGGGTGTTCGGGGAGCTGTTTTTT. As protein: CASSLEGGVFGELFF.

The V and J genes are TRBV24-1 and TRBJ2-1; TRBD2 matches at 13 bases. CDR1 and CDR2 (germline): KGHDR, SFDVKD. The CDR3 contains 14 residues. With V trimmed by 6 bases and J by 8 bases, 3 bases remained unmatched. The CDR3 region has the DNA TGTGCCACCAGTAAGGGACTAGCGGGATATGAGCAGTTCTTC. Encoded protein: CATSKGLAGYEQFF.

This clonotype was recorded a few times. A junction end diverges from the germline sequence, so it may reflect a read error. The chain couples TRBV7-7 to TRBJ2-5, with TRBD1 matching 7 bases. The CDR3 is 14 amino acids. CDR1 and CDR2 from the germline V gene are SSHAT and FNYEAQ (reference sequence). This CDR3 reads CASSAATGKETQYF. DNA for the CDR3: TGTGCTAGCAGCGCAGCGACAGGGAAAGAGACCCAGTACTTC.

Comments on this clonotype: A far larger clone is off by one base, so a read error is likely. The CDR3 is CASSQWETQYF. CDR3 sequence (DNA): TGTGCCAGCAGCCAATGGGAGACCCAGTACTTC. The V and J genes are TRBV3-1 and TRBJ2-5; D not resolved. CDR1 is LGHDT, CDR2 YNNKEL, per germline (reference sequence). This CDR3 contains 11 residues. Trimming stripped 2 bases from V and 5 bases from J, with 3 bases between.

This rearrangement joins TRBV5-8 to TRBJ2-3; D remains ambiguous. The CDR3 consists of 16 residues. Germline V gene data show CDR1 as SGHTS and CDR2 as YDEGEE. Between the trimmed V and J ends, which lost 0 bases and 6 bases, there was a span of 17 bases. In DNA, the CDR3 is TGTGCCAGCAGCTTGGCTGGCCTCACATTGAGGGATACGCAGTATTTT. The encoded protein is CASSLAGLTLRDTQYF.

This clonotype was picked up many times. The chain employs TRBV27 and TRBJ1-1, with a possible D match to TRBD1 (5 bases). V was shortened by 5 bases and J by 3 bases, with 16 bases between the two germline ends. CDR1 MNHEY and CDR2 SMNVEV come from the germline V gene (reference sequence). There are 15 residues in the CDR3. In nucleotides, the CDR3 is TGTGCCAGCAGTCGGGACCCCCCTACGGACACTGAAGCTTTCTTT. It codes for CASSRDPPTDTEAFF.

The rearrangement joins TRBV6-5 to TRBJ2-7; no definite D call. Germline-derived CDR1 and CDR2 are MNHEY and SVGAGI. Trimming took off 0 bases at V and 2 bases at J, with 11 bases between the two ends. This CDR3 contains 15 residues. The CDR3 sequence is CASSYSQHPPYEQYF. The CDR3 DNA sequence: TGTGCCAGCAGTTACTCACAACACCCTCCCTACGAGCAGTACTTC.

In its sample, this clonotype was seen a few times. The chain couples TRBV28 to TRBJ2-7, with D tentatively TRBD2 (6 bases). The CDR3 has 13 residues. With 6 bases removed from V and 7 bases from J, the gap between germline ends came to 16 bases. The V gene's germline CDR1 is MDHEN and CDR2 SYDVKM. CDR3 in amino acids: CASSTRGIGEQYF. In DNA form, the CDR3 reads TGTGCCAGCAGCACCCGGGGGATAGGGGAGCAGTACTTC.

Here the CDR3 reads CASSLEVLSYGYTF. The CDR3 nucleotides are TGTGCCAGCAGCTTGGAGGTCCTAAGCTATGGCTACACCTTC. V usage is TRBV5-4 and J usage is TRBJ1-2; D ambiguous. Germline values: CDR1 SGHNT, CDR2 YYREEE (reference sequence). Trimming took 0 bases from V and 4 from J, leaving 10 bases between them. The CDR3 length is 14 residues.

This clonotype appeared many times. The V and J genes are TRBV20-1 and TRBJ1-5; unclear D gene. The V and J ends lost 6 bases and 2 bases respectively, with 8 bases between them. The CDR3 is made up of 12 amino acids. Germline V gene sequence: CDR1 DFQATT, CDR2 SNEGSKA (reference sequence). The CDR3 reads CSAGGGNQPQHF. The CDR3, as DNA: TGCAGTGCCGGAGGTGGCAATCAGCCCCAGCATTTT.

This clonotype was observed a handful of times. CDR3 in DNA: TGTGCCAGCTCACCGGCTAAAAAAGAGACCCAGTACTTC. Its translation: CASSPAKKETQYF. This chain joins TRBV18 and TRBJ2-5; no clear D. Germline lookup yields CDR1 KGHSH and CDR2 LQKENI. V was trimmed by 3 bases and J by 3 bases, leaving 8 bases between them. This CDR3 comprises 13 residues.

In its sample, this clonotype was seen many times. The rearrangement joins TRBV24-1 to TRBJ2-7; 7 nucleotides agree with TRBD1. The V gene's germline CDR1 is KGHDR and CDR2 SFDVKD. V shed 4 bases and J 0 bases; nucleotides not matched to a gene: 8. The CDR3 spans 16 residues. CDR3 region: CATSDQTRTGSYEQYF. DNA of the CDR3: TGTGCCACCAGTGACCAAACGAGGACAGGCTCCTACGAGCAGTACTTC.

This clonotype is a singleton in its sample. V is TRBV2 and J is TRBJ2-2; 9 nucleotides align to TRBD2. This CDR3 has 17 residues. J gave up 6 bases and V 5 bases, and 13 bases lay outside the gene matches. Germline V CDR1 and CDR2: SNHLY, FYNNEI. CDR3 sequence: CASSYGLGGRAAGELFF. The CDR3 DNA follows: TGTGCCAGCAGTTACGGGCTAGGCGGGAGGGCCGCCGGGGAGCTGTTTTTT.

This clonotype was counted only a few times. V is TRBV12-5 and J is TRBJ2-2, with TRBD1 identical over 10 bases. The germline V gene encodes CDR1 LGHNT and CDR2 FRNRAP. The V and J ends lost 5 bases and 5 bases, in that order; junction bases with no gene match: 8. The CDR3 sequence is 16 residues long. The CDR3: CASGIRTGGLTGELFF. The CDR3 nucleotides read TGTGCTAGTGGTATACGGACAGGGGGATTGACCGGGGAGCTGTTTTTT.

CDR3 region: CSVAPGQDYGYTF. CDR3 bases: TGCAGCGTTGCCCCGGGACAGGACTATGGCTACACCTTC. The rearrangement links TRBV29-1 to TRBJ1-2, with 8 bases identical to TRBD1. The CDR3 sequence is 13 residues long. Germline CDR1 reads SQVTM; CDR2 reads ANQGSEA. The junction had 4 bases not matched to a gene; V was cut back by 4 bases and J by 3 bases.

The chain recombines TRBV5-1 with TRBJ1-4; D is unclear. The germline V gene has CDR1 SGHRS and CDR2 YFSETQ. The CDR3 consists of 16 residues. V dropped 4 bases and J dropped 5 bases, with 18 bases sitting between them. For the CDR3, the DNA is TGCGCCAGCAGCCCTGGGGTGGGAAACTCAAATGAAAAACTGTTTTTT. Amino acid sequence: CASSPGVGNSNEKLFF.

This sequence joins TRBV11-2 and TRBJ2-2, with D perhaps given as TRBD1 or TRBD2 (5 bases each). The CDR3 contains 15 residues. Germline assignment: CDR1 SGHAT and CDR2 FQNNGV. The V end lost 3 bases, the J end lost 3 bases, and 11 bases lay between the germline ends. The CDR3 is CASSLGVTDTGELFF. The CDR3 nucleotides read TGTGCCAGCAGCTTGGGGGTGACGGACACCGGGGAGCTGTTTTTT.

Ten or more counts support this clonotype. The chain couples TRBV6-1 to TRBJ2-7; 9 bases line up with TRBD1. Germline CDR1 and CDR2: MNHNS and SASEGT. The CDR3 is 16 amino acids. V lost 5 bases, J lost 5 bases, and 13 bases stayed unmatched. The DNA of the CDR3 is TGTGCCAGCAGTCCCGACCCCGGGACAGGGTCCAACGAGCAGTACTTC. Amino acid sequence: CASSPDPGTGSNEQYF.

This chain uses TRBV12-3 or TRBV12-4 with TRBJ2-3; D is possibly TRBD1 (6 bases). The germline V and J ends were trimmed by 5 bases and 2 bases, with 11 bases remaining between them. The length of the CDR3 is 14 residues. CDR3 coding DNA: TGTGCCAGCAGTCCGGACAGCTTCACAGATACGCAGTATTTT. It specifies CASSPDSFTDTQYF.

About this clonotype itself: The junction departs from the called germline gene at one end, perhaps through a read error. The chain employs TRBV18 and TRBJ2-1; D may be TRBD2 (5 bases). Germline CDR1 reads KGHSH; CDR2 reads LQKENI. The CDR3 is 17 amino acids. As DNA, the CDR3 is TGTGCCAGCTCACCACTTGGATCGAGGAACGGGGTCAATGAGCAGTCCTTC. Protein product: CASSPLGSRNGVNEQSF.

The sample holds many counts of this clonotype. The gene calls are TRBV30 and TRBJ2-2; D might be TRBD1 (5 bases). There are 13 residues in the CDR3. CDR1 is GTSNPN and CDR2 is SVGIG in the germline V gene (reference sequence). Trimming stripped 0 bases from V and 5 bases from J, with 7 bases between. The CDR3 region is CAWSVQGTGELFF. The CDR3 nucleotides read TGTGCCTGGAGTGTCCAGGGAACCGGGGAGCTGTTTTTT.

This clonotype was observed a few times. The rearrangement links TRBV27 to TRBJ2-3, with TRBD1 as a possible D gene (6 bases). Germline V gene lookup returns CDR1 MNHEY and CDR2 SMNVEV (reference sequence). The CDR3 runs 17 residues. Trimming took off 5 bases at V and 3 bases at J, with 21 bases between the two ends. The DNA for the CDR3 is TGTGCCAGCAGTCCCTTCAAAGGGGGTATCCTAACAGATACGCAGTATTTT. This sequence encodes CASSPFKGGILTDTQYF.